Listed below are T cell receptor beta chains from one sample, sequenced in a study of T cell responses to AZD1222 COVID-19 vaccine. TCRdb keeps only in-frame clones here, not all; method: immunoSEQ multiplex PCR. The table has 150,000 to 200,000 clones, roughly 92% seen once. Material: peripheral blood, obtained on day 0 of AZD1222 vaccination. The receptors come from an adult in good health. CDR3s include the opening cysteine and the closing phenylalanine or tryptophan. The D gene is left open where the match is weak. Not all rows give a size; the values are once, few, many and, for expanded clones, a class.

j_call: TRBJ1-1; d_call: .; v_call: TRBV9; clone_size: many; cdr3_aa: CASTKTGQPNTEAFF; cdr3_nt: TGTGCCAGCACCAAGACAGGTCAACCCAACACTGAAGCTTTCTTT
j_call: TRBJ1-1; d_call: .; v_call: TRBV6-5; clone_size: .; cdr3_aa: CASSYEGHTTEAFF; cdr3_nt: TGTGCCAGCAGTTATGAGGGGCATACCACTGAAGCTTTCTTT
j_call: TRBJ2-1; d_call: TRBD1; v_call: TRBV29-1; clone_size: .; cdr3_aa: CSVQPRDRDLQEQFF; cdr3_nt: TGCAGCGTTCAACCCCGGGACAGGGATTTACAGGAGCAGTTCTTC
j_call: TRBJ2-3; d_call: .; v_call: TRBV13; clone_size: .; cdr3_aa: CASSSRTDTQYF; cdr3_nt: TGTGCCAGCAGCTCGCGCACAGATACGCAGTATTTT
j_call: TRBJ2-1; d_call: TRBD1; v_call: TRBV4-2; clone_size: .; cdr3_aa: CASSLGTDHNEQFF; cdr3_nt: TGTGCCAGCAGCCTCGGGACAGACCACAATGAGCAGTTCTTC
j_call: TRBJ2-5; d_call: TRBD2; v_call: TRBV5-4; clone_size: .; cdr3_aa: CASSQPGLAGLIETQYF; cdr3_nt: TGTGCCAGCAGCCAGCCGGGACTAGCGGGATTAATAGAGACCCAGTACTTC
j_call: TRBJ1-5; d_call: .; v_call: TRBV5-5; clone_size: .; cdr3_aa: CASSLVWDNQPQHF; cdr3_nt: TGTGCCAGCAGCTTAGTATGGGACAATCAGCCCCAGCATTTT
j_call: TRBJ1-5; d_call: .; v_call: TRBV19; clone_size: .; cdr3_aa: CASTGVTQPQHF; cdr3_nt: TGTGCCAGTACAGGGGTAACTCAGCCCCAGCATTTT
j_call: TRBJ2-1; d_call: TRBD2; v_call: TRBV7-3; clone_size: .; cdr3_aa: CASSPERGRHNEQFF; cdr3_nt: TGTGCCAGCAGCCCAGAGCGGGGGCGACACAATGAGCAGTTCTTC
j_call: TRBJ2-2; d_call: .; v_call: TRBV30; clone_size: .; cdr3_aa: CAWSVLIGSGELFF; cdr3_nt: TGTGCCTGGAGTGTACTCATCGGTTCCGGGGAGCTGTTTTTT
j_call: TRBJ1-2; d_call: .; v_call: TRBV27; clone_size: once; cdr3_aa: CASSLEGHYGYTF; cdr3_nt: TGTGCCAGCAGTTTGGAGGGACACTATGGCTACACCTTC
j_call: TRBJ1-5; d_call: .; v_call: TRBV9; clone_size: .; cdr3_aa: CASSPQADQPQHF; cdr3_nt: TGTGCCAGCAGCCCCCAGGCAGATCAGCCCCAGCATTTT
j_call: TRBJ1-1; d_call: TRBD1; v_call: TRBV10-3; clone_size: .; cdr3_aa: CAIRGGTGNTEAFF; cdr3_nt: TGTGCCATCAGGGGGGGGACAGGGAACACTGAAGCTTTCTTT